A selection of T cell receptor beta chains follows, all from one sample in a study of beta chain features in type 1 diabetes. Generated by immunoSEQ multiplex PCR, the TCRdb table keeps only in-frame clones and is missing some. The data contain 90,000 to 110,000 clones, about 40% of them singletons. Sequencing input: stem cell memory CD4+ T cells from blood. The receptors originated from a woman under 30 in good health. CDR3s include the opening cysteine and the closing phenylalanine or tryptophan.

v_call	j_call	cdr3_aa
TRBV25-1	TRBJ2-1	CASSRQGHSYNEQFF
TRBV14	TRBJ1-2	CASSQDRRVGEAYGYTF
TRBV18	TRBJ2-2	CASSPSLTSGGNTGELFF
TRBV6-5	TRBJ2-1	CASSYSTTTGTFF
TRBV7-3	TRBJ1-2	CASSSPGQGKGYTF
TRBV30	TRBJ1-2	CAWSRQGLPYGYTF
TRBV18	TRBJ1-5	CASSPENRGFQPQHF
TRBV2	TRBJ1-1	CASSEQGQGNTEAFF
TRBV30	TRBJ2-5	CAWSVLEGGYQETQYF
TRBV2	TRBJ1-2	CASSEQNLSYGYTF
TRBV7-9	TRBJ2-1	CASSLAGTTYEQFF
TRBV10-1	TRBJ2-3	CASSQGGTDTQYF